A single sample gave rise to the 17 T cell receptor beta chains below, sequenced in a study of T-cell memory formation after mild COVID-19. TCRdb reprocessed the 5' RACE reads via MiXCR and lists one record per CDR3 protein. In the table there are 550,000 to 600,000 distinct CDR3 sequences, roughly a sixth of which are singletons. Sequenced: PBMCs or a T cell subset sorted from them (not recorded which). The receptors derive from an adult woman who had mild COVID-19 (a few samples of this study predate the infection). Cell type and time point are not known.

The genes are TRBV19 and TRBJ2-3, with D unclear. With 4 bases removed from V and 2 bases from J, the gap between germline ends came to 13 bases. Germline V gene lookup returns CDR1 LNHDA and CDR2 SQIVND (reference sequence). CDR3 length: 15 residues. The CDR3, as DNA: TGTGCCAGTAGTACGACCCGGGCCCCCACAGATACGCAGTATTTT. Amino acids: CASSTTRAPTDTQYF.

In nucleotides, the CDR3 is TGCAGCGTCTACCCCGGGGCCGGAAATGAGCAGTTCTTC. It translates to CSVYPGAGNEQFF. V usage is TRBV29-1 and J usage is TRBJ2-1; D might be TRBD1 or TRBD2, each matching 5 bases. CDR3 length: 13 amino acids. Germline V CDR1 and CDR2: SQVTM, ANQGSEA. V lost 6 bases and J lost 7, with 16 bases in between.

This clonotype has just a few counts. V is TRBV14 and J is TRBJ2-1; 7 nucleotides align to TRBD2. V lost 1 base and J lost 5; bases outside the gene matches: 14. This CDR3 region has 18 residues. Germline V gene lookup returns CDR1 SGHDN and CDR2 FVKESK. The CDR3 is CASSQVLGGRAFHNEQFF. CDR3 sequence (DNA): TGTGCCAGCAGCCAAGTGCTGGGTGGGAGGGCCTTCCACAATGAGCAGTTCTTC.

V is TRBV5-1 and J is TRBJ2-3, with TRBD1 identical over 8 bases. The germline V gene encodes CDR1 SGHRS and CDR2 YFSETQ. This CDR3 has 15 amino acids. J was trimmed by 4 bases and V by 3 bases; bases with no gene match: 7. CDR3 region: CASSSSSQGADTQYF. CDR3 in DNA: TGCGCCAGCAGCTCCTCATCACAGGGGGCAGATACGCAGTATTTT.

V and J are TRBV12-3 or TRBV12-4 and TRBJ1-2; TRBD1 aligns across 7 bases. The CDR3 totals 15 residues. V lost 2 bases and J lost 7; bases outside the gene matches: 10. The CDR3 loop is CASSLNWGRGLGYTF. In DNA, the CDR3 is TGTGCCAGCAGTTTAAATTGGGGTAGGGGGCTTGGCTACACCTTC.

This clonotype showed up just a few times. The chain links TRBV6-2 or TRBV6-3 to TRBJ2-1, with D perhaps given as TRBD1 or TRBD2 (6 bases each). In germline, CDR1 is MNHEY, CDR2 SVGEGT. The CDR3 has 15 amino acids. With 2 bases removed from V and 12 bases from J, the gap between germline ends came to 20 bases. Written as DNA, the CDR3 is TGTGCCAGCAGTTACCCCCCGGCACAGGGAGGAGTGCAGTTCTTC. Amino acids: CASSYPPAQGGVQFF.

This clonotype showed up just a few times. The V and J genes are TRBV9 and TRBJ1-2; 12 nucleotides align to TRBD1. Trimming removed 4 bases from V and 5 bases from J; junction bases left unmatched: 9. Germline CDR1 and CDR2: SGDLS and YYNGEE. The CDR3 runs to 16 residues. The CDR3 sequence is CASSPTGTGGWYGYTF. The CDR3 DNA reads as TGTGCCAGCAGCCCTACCGGGACAGGGGGCTGGTATGGCTACACCTTC.

This clonotype has a handful of counts. This rearrangement joins TRBV29-1 to TRBJ1-1; no clear D gene. Germline-derived CDR1 and CDR2 are SQVTM and ANQGSEA. Trimming shortened V by 0 bases and J by 0 bases, and 14 bases separated the two germline ends. The CDR3 runs 16 residues. DNA for the CDR3: TGCAGCGTTGAAGATTGGCAGGAGTGGGTGAACACTGAAGCTTTCTTT. Translation: CSVEDWQEWVNTEAFF.

This clonotype came up a few times. V gene TRBV12-3 or TRBV12-4 combines with J gene TRBJ2-7, with TRBD1 matching over 8 bases. The length of the CDR3 is 14 residues. With V trimmed by 6 bases and J by 5 bases, 9 bases remained unmatched. The CDR3 sequence: CASSPRGPPDEQYF. In DNA, the CDR3 is TGTGCCAGCAGCCCCAGGGGGCCACCAGACGAGCAGTACTTC.

This clonotype was detected a few times. V gene TRBV2 combines with J gene TRBJ2-7; tentatively, D is TRBD1 or TRBD2 (5 bases each). In germline, CDR1 is SNHLY, CDR2 FYNNEI. Trimming cost V 7 bases and J 0 bases, with 13 bases left between them. This CDR3 region has 14 residues. CDR3 residues: CASNRDPSSYEQYF. DNA of the CDR3: TGTGCCAGCAACCGGGACCCTAGCTCCTACGAGCAGTACTTC.

The chain carries TRBV9 and TRBJ2-1, with 9 bases lining up with TRBD2. The J segment lost 1 base and the V segment lost 0 bases, leaving 17 bases of the junction unmatched. Germline V gene lookup returns CDR1 SGDLS and CDR2 YYNGEE. The CDR3 is made up of 21 amino acids. The CDR3 loop reads CASSVAGSGRREGSSYNEQFF. CDR3 DNA: TGTGCCAGCAGCGTAGCCGGTAGCGGGAGAAGGGAAGGATCTTCCTACAATGAGCAGTTCTTC.

The chain uses TRBV7-8 and TRBJ1-1, with a possible D match to TRBD1 (5 bases). This CDR3 contains 14 residues. The V and J ends lost 4 bases and 13 bases respectively, with 22 bases between them. From germline, CDR1 is SGHVS and CDR2 FQNEAQ. CDR3 amino acids: CASSSIIGDDVLFF. CDR3 coding DNA: TGTGCCAGCAGCTCAATCATAGGGGATGACGTCCTTTTCTTT.

This clonotype was picked up a small number of times. The rearrangement links TRBV5-1 to TRBJ2-2, with 11 bases aligning to TRBD2. The trim removed 7 bases at V and 1 base at J, leaving 3 bases unmatched. The CDR3 runs to 15 residues. The germline V gene has CDR1 SGHRS and CDR2 YFSETQ. CDR3 loop: CASRLAGGNTGELFF. The CDR3 nucleotides are TGCGCCAGCCGTCTAGCGGGGGGGAACACCGGGGAGCTGTTTTTT.

In this sample, this clonotype turned up a few times. V and J are TRBV10-3 and TRBJ2-5; a possible D gene is TRBD2 (6 bases). Deletions cut 4 bases from V and 5 bases from J, with 17 bases between. This CDR3 has 15 residues. Germline lookup yields CDR1 ENHRY and CDR2 SYGVKD. CDR3 nucleotide sequence: TGTGCCATCAGTGCGGGCGGGGTAGCAGTGGAGACCCAGTACTTC. Its translation is CAISAGGVAVETQYF.

The chain joins TRBV5-6 to TRBJ2-5; D is unresolved. The CDR3 runs 14 residues. V was pared by 2 bases and J by 1 base, with 9 bases between. Germline assignment: CDR1 SGHDT and CDR2 YYEEEE. CDR3 residues: CASSFLSAQETQYF. CDR3 in DNA: TGTGCCAGCAGCTTCCTTTCAGCCCAAGAGACCCAGTACTTC. Full variable domain (outside the CDR3, taken from reference TRBV5-6 and TRBJ2-5): DAGVTQSPTHLIKTRGQQVTLRCSPKSGHDTVSWYQQALGQGPQFIFQYYEEEERQRGNFPDRFSGHQFPNYSSELNVNALLLGDSALYLCASSFLSAQETQYFGPGTRLLVL.

The gene calls are TRBV15 and TRBJ1-3; maybe TRBD1 (5 bases). Germline V gene sequence: CDR1 LNHNV, CDR2 YYDKDF (reference sequence). The V end lost 1 base, the J end lost 0 bases, and 10 bases lay between the germline ends. This CDR3 comprises 16 residues. The CDR3 DNA follows: TGTGCCACCAGCAGAGCTCAGGGCTCCTCTGGAAACACCATATATTTT. This codes for CATSRAQGSSGNTIYF.

The chain combines TRBV9 with TRBJ2-4; D not resolved. Germline CDR1 is SGDLS and CDR2 is YYNGEE. Deletions cut 0 bases from V and 1 base from J, with 8 bases between. The CDR3 spans 15 residues. CDR3 protein: CASSVGARAKNIQYF. The CDR3 nucleotides are TGTGCCAGCAGCGTAGGCGCGCGGGCCAAAAACATTCAGTACTTC.